The source of this T cell receptor beta chain is a study of blood T cell repertoires in COVID-19 (dated by TCRdb to about 2020). For the wider study: The collaborator samples originated in the United States, Italy and Spain and spanned the acute and convalescent phases of COVID-19. The prospective study material was composed of cDNA or gDNA derived from T cells, B-cell-depleted T cells, or PBMCs. Subjects who had been exposed to COVID-19, were actively infected with it, or had recovered from it provided the deeply sampled blood TCRbeta repertoires that made up the dataset. The repertoires were made available in a free public database intended to serve as a resource for research on the immune response to SARS-CoV-2. The samples were drawn from two sources: the first 160 participants of the ongoing ImmuneRACE study, and 1,200 or so subjects contributed by 6 global collaborators. A de-identified subject ID, COVID-19 status, age in years and sex were almost always included in the sample metadata. Where available, HLA class I and class II types were taken from metadata supplied by the sample provider and were not determined by assay-based typing. What the research found in general, with its limitations: How much clinical and demographic metadata was included differed by source and by participant, and the metadata was provided uncurated.

TCRbeta CDR3 regions were amplified from genomic DNA by means of the immunoSEQ Assay, a bias-controlled multiplex PCR. The paper's processing steps were these. Nucleated cell counts per sample were estimated from amplification of reference gene primers within the assay. To quantify the absolute abundance of each unique TCRbeta CDR3 rearrangement, sequence reads were collapsed and filtered. For each sample, productive Simpson clonality was calculated as the square root of Simpson's diversity index across productive rearrangements. TCRdb stores this immuneACCESS table with in-frame sequences only. Part of the clones is absent; in the studies checked, under half of the shortfall reflects unresolved V genes, and no reason is known for the rest. D and trimming come from the DNA, and the V and J calls and clone size come from that table. In all, the sample holds some 400,000 clones, and 80% to 95% of those were seen once. Clones ranked in the top ten supply 0.7% to 0.95% of the sample.

Participants in the prospective study were aged roughly 18 to 100 years, lived in 24 United States geographic areas, and enrolled through a virtual design. In the prospective study, participants were assigned to cohorts based on the clinical history participants reported in a screening survey and a study questionnaire. Exposed participants had been in contact with someone with a PCR-confirmed or clinician-diagnosed COVID-19 case within 2 weeks of study entry. Mobile phlebotomists in the prospective study collected whole blood, serum and a nasopharyngeal or oropharyngeal swab from every participant. Additional blood draws and questionnaires over a 2-month period could optionally be provided by prospective study participants. Before DNA extraction, prospective study blood samples were shipped either frozen or at room temperature. The germline V end is reduced by 3 bases and the J end by 4 bases; junction bases left unmatched: 10. The CDR3 sequence holds 16 residues, the cysteine and phenylalanine included. Only the CDR3 DNA stays, 48 bases, in frame from base 1. The germline V gene (reference sequence) gives CDR1 as LNHDA and CDR2 as SQIVND.

About this clone itself: Its antigen is unknown. No base qualities exist here, and no much larger clone lies one base off it.

The clonotype comes from a woman between 40 and 50 years old who had been exposed to COVID-19. The sequencing sample was made of PBMCs or T cells enriched from blood (not recorded which). The chain is encoded by TRBV19 joined to TRBJ1-2; TRBD1 fits 8 bases in the junction. CDR3 protein: CASSIGRDRSGYGYTF. The nucleotide sequence is given as TGTGCCAGTAGTATTGGGCGGGACAGGTCCGGCTATGGCTACACCTTC. The full variable domain, with segments outside the CDR3 supplied by the reference TRBV19 and TRBJ1-2 proteins, appears as DGGITQSPKYLFRKEGQNVTLSCEQNLNHDAMYWYRQDPGQGLRLIYYSQIVNDFQKGDIAEGYSVSREKKESFPLTVTSAQKNPTAFYLCASSIGRDRSGYGYTFGSGTRLTVV.